The clone carrying this T cell receptor beta chain was observed at least ten times. These data belong to a study of T cells in Graves' hyperthyroidism and ophthalmopathy. Study context: Before any treatment, at initial diagnosis, peripheral blood was collected.

Subjects with ophthalmopathy showed a Clinical Activity Score no lower than 3, a NOSPECS grade no lower than 4, and a duration shorter than 3 months. Based on clinical symptoms, serum thyroxine and TRAb, thyroid ultrasound and orbital computed tomography, diagnoses were reached. Using around 10 ml of fresh peripheral blood, PBMCs were prepared. The CDR3 regions of TCR beta were amplified from RNA transcripts. The HTBI primer set served for first-round RT-PCR of the TCR CDR3. Via MiXCR, TCRdb re-called the multiplex PCR reads, giving one row per CDR3 protein. The sample includes under 600,000 distinct CDR3 sequences, approximately 15% of them seen just once. Sequencing input: blood. The TCR was taken from a woman in her thirties or forties with Graves' ophthalmopathy.

Here the CDR3 DNA reads TGTGCCAGCAGCCTTGGACATTTTATGAACACTGAAGCTTTCTTT. This sequence encodes CASSLGHFMNTEAFF. This rearrangement joins TRBV3-1 to TRBJ1-1, with D possibly matching TRBD1 (5 bases). Looked up from germline, CDR1 is LGHDT and CDR2 is YNNKEL (reference sequence). Trimming left V 4 bases short and J 0 bases short, with 12 bases between. The CDR3 extends over 15 amino acids.